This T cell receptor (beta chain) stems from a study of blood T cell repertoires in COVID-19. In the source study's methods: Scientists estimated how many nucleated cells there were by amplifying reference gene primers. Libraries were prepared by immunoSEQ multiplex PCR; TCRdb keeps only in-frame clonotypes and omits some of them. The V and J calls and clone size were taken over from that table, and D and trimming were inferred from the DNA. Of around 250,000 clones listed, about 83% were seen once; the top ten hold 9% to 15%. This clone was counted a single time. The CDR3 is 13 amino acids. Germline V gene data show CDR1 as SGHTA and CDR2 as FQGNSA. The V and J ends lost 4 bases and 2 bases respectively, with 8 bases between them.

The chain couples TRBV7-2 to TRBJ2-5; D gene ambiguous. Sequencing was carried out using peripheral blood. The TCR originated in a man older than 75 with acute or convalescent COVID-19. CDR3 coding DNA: TGTGCCAGCAGCTCGAGGCTACAAGAGACCCAGTACTTC. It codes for CASSSRLQETQYF.